This TCR beta chain stems from a study of PD-L1 blockade in urothelial cancer. Study-wide context: About 90% of the 29 patients were males with bladder-origin urothelial cancer. At 3 weeks after treatment start (second dose) and again at 6 weeks, blood was analyzed.

Per patient, between 1 and 8 samples were collected at pretreatment and on-treatment time points. PCRs were each spiked with synthetic TCR analog templates. TCRdb's table, derived via immunoSEQ multiplex PCR, lists solely in-frame clones and lacks some. The sample has roughly 32,000 clones, around 83% seen once; the top ten hold around 30%. Trimming cost V 0 bases and J 9 bases, with 14 bases left between them. Germline loops: CDR1 MNHEY, CDR2 SMNVEV (reference sequence). The CDR3 is 14 residues long. The TCR was taken from a man aged 55 to 70 with urothelial cancer. The sample in question was PBMCs, obtained around atezolizumab (anti-PD-L1) treatment. V is TRBV27 and J is TRBJ2-5; a possible D gene is TRBD1 (5 bases). The CDR3 here is CASSLSGYGASQYF. CDR3 coding DNA: TGTGCCAGCAGTTTATCGGGCTATGGGGCGTCCCAGTACTTC.